Listed here is a single T cell receptor beta chain. This clonotype was detected many times. Its cognate antigen has yet to be identified. Base-call qualities are not available, and no considerably larger clone is one nucleotide away. TCR beta repertoires were profiled from peripheral blood of under 15 young patients with multiple sclerosis to demonstrate the VDJtools post-analysis software. The multiple sclerosis patients were children and adolescents ranging in age from roughly 6 to 15 years. The CDR3 has 16 amino acids, counting the end cysteine and phenylalanine. CDR3 DNA only is kept here, 48 bases in frame from base 1. The trim is 1 base for V and 2 bases for J, with a gap of 14 bases between the germline ends. The source of the sample is a study of post-analysis software for immune sequencing data (dated by TCRdb to the mid-2010s). Background on the whole study: Recorded disease courses included relapsing-remitting, secondary progressive and progressive-relapsing multiple sclerosis, with some patients lacking subtype annotation. The patient repertoires were set against under 13 previously published healthy control repertoires from donors whose ages ranged from roughly 6 to 27 years. A subset of samples was prepared in parallel using single-end sample barcoding, then pooled and co-amplified after Illumina adapter ligation.

To prepare the library, PCR was applied. Sequencing was carried out with an Illumina HiSeq 2500. To reduce PCR and sequencing biases, unique molecular identifiers were incorporated into the TCR beta cDNA libraries. Every 1 to 10 million input T cells yielded about 500,000 cDNA molecules, meaning each molecule approximated one T cell. Patient libraries were prepared and sequenced with the same protocol used for the earlier healthy control dataset. Within a given batch, samples were prepared together, multiplexed and sequenced on the same HiSeq lane. The study's own analysis went as follows. Raw barcoded reads were processed with MIGEC, discarding single-read molecular identifier groups before consensus assembly and CDR3 extraction. Clonotype tables were post-analysed with VDJtools, normalizing diversity by down-sampling all datasets to the smallest sample size. Repertoire overlap clustering matched CDR3 amino acid but not nucleotide sequences to correct batch-related cross-sample contamination. TCRdb passed the public sequencing reads through fastp at Q25 and MiXCR, retaining productive beta sequences. Rows are combined by CDR3 protein, so each entry shows the most common genes and DNA. The V and J calls and clone size are TCRdb's, not the authors'. The sample records a few hundred thousand distinct CDR3 sequences, around 34% of which are singletons. The ten largest clones take up under 5.5% of the sample.

What the authors observed across the whole study: Four or five TRBV segments, including TRBV5-6, TRBV5-1 and TRBV20-1, were significantly more frequent in patients than controls. The multiple sclerosis patient group was slightly younger than the control group. Direct clustering with F measure showed strong co-clustering of samples prepared in the same batch, prompting a batch-effect correction. Normalized Chao1 diversity was significantly lower in multiple sclerosis patients than controls, suggesting substantial peripheral T-cell clonal expansion.

The chain employs TRBV12-3 or TRBV12-4 and TRBJ1-2, with a tentative D gene TRBD1 over 5 matching bases. This sequence originates from a girl aged 10 to 17 with multiple sclerosis. Sample: blood. The sequence in DNA is TGTGCCAGCAGTTTAGTTGCGGACATACCAAACTATGGCTACACCTTC. It translates to CASSLVADIPNYGYTF.